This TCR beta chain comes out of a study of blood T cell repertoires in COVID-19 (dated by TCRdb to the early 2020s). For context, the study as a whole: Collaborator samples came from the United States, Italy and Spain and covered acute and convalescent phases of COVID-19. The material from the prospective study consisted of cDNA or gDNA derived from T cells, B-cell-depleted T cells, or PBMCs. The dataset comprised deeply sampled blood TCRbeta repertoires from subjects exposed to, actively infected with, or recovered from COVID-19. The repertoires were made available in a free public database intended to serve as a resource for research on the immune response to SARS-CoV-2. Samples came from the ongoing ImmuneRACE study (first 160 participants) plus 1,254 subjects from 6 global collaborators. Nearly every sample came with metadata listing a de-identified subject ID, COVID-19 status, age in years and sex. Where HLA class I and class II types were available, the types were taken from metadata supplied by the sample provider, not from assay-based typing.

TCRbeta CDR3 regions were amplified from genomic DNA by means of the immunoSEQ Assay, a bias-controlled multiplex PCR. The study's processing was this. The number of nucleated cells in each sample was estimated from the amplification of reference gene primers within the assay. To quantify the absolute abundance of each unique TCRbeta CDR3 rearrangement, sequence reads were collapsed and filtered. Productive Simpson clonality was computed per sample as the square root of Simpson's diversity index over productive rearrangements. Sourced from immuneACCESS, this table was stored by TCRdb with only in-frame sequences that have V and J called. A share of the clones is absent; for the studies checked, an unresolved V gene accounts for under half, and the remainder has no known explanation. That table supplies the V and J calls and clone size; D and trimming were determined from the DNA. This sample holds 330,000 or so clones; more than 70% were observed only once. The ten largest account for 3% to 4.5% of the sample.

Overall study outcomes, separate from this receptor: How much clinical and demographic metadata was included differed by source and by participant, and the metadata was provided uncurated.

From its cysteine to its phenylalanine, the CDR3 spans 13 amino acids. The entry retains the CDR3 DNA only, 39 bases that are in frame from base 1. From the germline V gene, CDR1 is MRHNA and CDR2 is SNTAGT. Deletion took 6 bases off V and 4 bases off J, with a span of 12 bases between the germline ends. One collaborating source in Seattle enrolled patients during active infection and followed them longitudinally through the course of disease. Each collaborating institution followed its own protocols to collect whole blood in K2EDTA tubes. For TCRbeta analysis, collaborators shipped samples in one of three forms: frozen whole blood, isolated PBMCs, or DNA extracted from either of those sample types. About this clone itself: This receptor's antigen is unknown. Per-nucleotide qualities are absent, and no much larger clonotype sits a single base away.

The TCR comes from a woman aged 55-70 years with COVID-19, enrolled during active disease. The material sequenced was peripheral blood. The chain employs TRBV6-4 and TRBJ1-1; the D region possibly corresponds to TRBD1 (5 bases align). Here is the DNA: TGTGCCAGCAGAGAATCTGGGGCCACTGAAGCTTTCTTT. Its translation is CASRESGATEAFF.